This TCR beta chain was documented in a study of a mutant IDH1 vaccine in newly diagnosed glioma. In the study overall: Before enrollment, patients got radiotherapy alone, temozolomide alone, or mostly the combination.

This CDR3 is 14 amino acids long. Germline V CDR1 and CDR2: KGHSH, LQKENI. V was pared by 4 bases and J by 5 bases, with 6 bases of the junction left unmatched. The protocol was immunoSEQ multiplex PCR, while the TCRdb copy is restricted to in-frame clones and leaves out a portion. The sample records more than 50,000 clones, 65% being singletons. A word on this clone: The antigen remains unidentified.

This sample's time point: week 47, end of study. Topical imiquimod accompanied each vaccine dose, which consisted of 300 ug of mutant IDH1 20-mer peptide. The receptor's source is a middle-aged man with glioma. Some clones in this sample may be carry-over from other donors' samples. The sample was peripheral blood mononuclear cells (PBMCs), taken from a glioma patient whose treatment included an IDH1 peptide vaccine. The J gene is TRBJ1-2, the V gene TRBV18; 8 bases line up with TRBD1. DNA of the CDR3: TGTGCCAGCTCACTGGACAGGGCAGGGTATGGCTACACCTTC. Protein: CASSLDRAGYGYTF.